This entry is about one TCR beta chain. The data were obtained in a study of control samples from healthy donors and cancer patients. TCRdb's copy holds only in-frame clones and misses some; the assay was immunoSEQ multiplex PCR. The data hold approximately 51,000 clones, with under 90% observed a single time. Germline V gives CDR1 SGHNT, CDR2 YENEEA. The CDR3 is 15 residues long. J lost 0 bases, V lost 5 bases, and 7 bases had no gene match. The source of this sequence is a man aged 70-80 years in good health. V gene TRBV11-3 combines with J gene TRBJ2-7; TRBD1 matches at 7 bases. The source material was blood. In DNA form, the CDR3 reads TGTGCCAGCAGCCCGTTCCGGGACAGCTCCTACGAGCAGTACTTC. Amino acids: CASSPFRDSSYEQYF.